The sequence of this T cell receptor (beta chain) was determined in a study of T cells in Graves' hyperthyroidism and ophthalmopathy. Study-wide points: It was a median about seven months before onset that the model predicted ophthalmopathy. A model of 13 V-J pairs discriminated ophthalmopathy from stable hyperthyroidism.

It was RNA transcripts that yielded the amplified TCR beta CDR3 regions. The study used the HTBI primer set for a first-round RT-PCR of the TCR CDR3. Using its own MiXCR run on the multiplex PCR reads, TCRdb lists one record per CDR3 protein. The sample carries around 480,000 distinct CDR3 sequences, approximately 15% recorded once. Fresh peripheral blood, roughly 9.3 ml, was the source of the PBMCs. The V gene end was trimmed by 6 bases and the J gene end by 3 bases; junction bases not matched to a gene: 10. Germline CDR1 reads SGHAT; CDR2 reads FQNNGV. The CDR3 has 16 amino acids. This clonotype occurred many times. The antigen remains undetermined.

This chain joins TRBV11-2 and TRBJ2-1; TRBD2 agrees at 8 bases. Sample: blood. The source of this sequence is a woman between 18 and 29 years old with Graves' hyperthyroidism. The CDR3 DNA reads as TGTGCCAGCAGGCAGGGACCGGGACTAGTCTACAATGAGCAGTTCTTC. Translated, it gives CASRQGPGLVYNEQFF.